This TCR beta chain was recovered during a study of shared clonotypes between healthy human individuals (dated by TCRdb to between 2020 and 2021). For context, the study as a whole: The cohort comprised two women and a few men aged 18 to 49 years. Per donor, leukapheresis produced somewhere between about 0.8 and 9.5 billion PBMCs. Blood TCR repertoires of about 5 healthy adults were deeply sequenced to estimate repertoire size and the extent of clonotype sharing between individuals. Different laboratories and diverse techniques were used to prepare libraries and sequence TCR repertoires, to increase sequencing depth and limit assay-specific biases. For each donor, CD4 naive and CD4 memory were each run on three plates, CD8 naive on two plates, and CD8 memory on one plate.

Results the study describes overall, beyond this receptor: Rarefaction of sorted-subset datasets indicated incomplete sequencing despite the large sequencing depth. Because the study included a small number of donors, the genetic and exposure-history diversity represented was limited. Compared with non-shared clonotypes, clonotypes shared by all four sorted-subset donors had higher generation probabilities. About 5% of naive CD4, 3% to 3.5% of naive CD8, about 2.1% of memory CD4, and 0.35% to 0.5% of memory CD8 clonotypes were shared across a few donors. Based on pairwise subsampling, the degree of clonotype sharing among donors was expected to be affected by sequencing depth. Sampling was restricted to blood, and TCR repertoires in tissues likely differ from the TCR repertoires found in blood. Larger estimated clonotype richness was generally found for naive subsets than for memory subsets.

TCR CDR3 regions were amplified from genomic DNA by multiplex PCR using the deep immunoSEQ assay. Extracted genomic DNA from each cell subset was distributed evenly across all wells of several immunoSEQ 96-well plates, and each plate was treated as a replicate. Each replicate PCR for sorted subsets received approximately 200 ng genomic DNA, equal to roughly 30,000 T cell genomes. Purified libraries were measured with a Qubit 3.0 fluorometer, size-checked on a Bioanalyzer 2100, and measured again with the KAPA Library Quantification kit. Every immunoSEQ 96-well plate was sequenced on a separate single-read 150-cycle Illumina NextSeq 550 flow cell. For the original study's pipeline: Because only junctional sequences without quality scores were contained in the immunoSEQ output, filtering matching that applied to full-length reads could not be performed. To assign V/J genes and CDR3, sequences were annotated against IMGT germline references using PyIR, a Python wrapper for IgBLAST v1.9. Reads with weak V/J assignments (E-value above 1e-6), missing CDR3, stop codons, out-of-frame junctions, or ambiguous translated residues were removed. V3J clonotypes were defined as sequences sharing an identical inferred V gene, J gene, and CDR3 amino acid sequence. The percentage overlap between two repertoires was calculated by dividing the number of shared unique clonotypes by the size of the smaller repertoire. Three approaches were used to assess repertoire richness: RTK rarefaction, the Chao1 estimator, and Recon v2.1 estimates of unobserved clonotypes. OLGA was used to compute generation probabilities for all TCRbeta clonotypes that the gDNA method yielded from a handful of donors. TCRdb stores this immuneACCESS table with in-frame sequences only. Part of the clones is absent; in the studies checked, under half of the shortfall reflects unresolved V genes, and no reason is known for the rest. V and J calls and clone size are copied from that table; D and trimming were computed from the DNA. For this sample the table gives around 750,000 clones, of which around 67% were detected only once. Over 1.5% of the sample lies in the top ten.

Inclusive of the bounding cysteine and phenylalanine, the CDR3 is 15 residues long. CDR3 DNA only is kept here, 45 bases in frame from base 1. V is pruned by 1 base and J by 6 bases, leaving 5 bases of the junction without a gene match. CDR1 and CDR2 are read off the germline V gene (reference sequence) as SGHNT and YYREEE. The donors were healthy, HIV-negative adults with no recently reported acute infections or vaccinations. Every donor was a Caucasian adult residing in Nashville, Tennessee, USA. Magnetic negative selection was used to enrich CD4+ T cells, after which naive cells were positively selected on CD45RA and the negative fraction became the memory subset. Blood was collected by leukapheresis, and PBMCs were isolated by Ficoll-Histopaque density gradient centrifugation and then cryopreserved in liquid nitrogen vapor phase. Analytical flow cytometry was used to check the purity and quantity of each magnetically sorted T cell population. Genomic DNA was isolated from every sorted fraction and measured by UV absorbance on a Nanodrop 2000c.

A remark on this clone: Its specific antigen is unknown. There are no base qualities to consult, and no much larger clone falls within one base.

The chain couples TRBV5-4 to TRBJ2-2; the junction holds 8 bases that match TRBD2. This TCR derives from a woman aged 30 to 39 in good health. The sample consisted of memory CD4+ T cells sorted from blood. The cell subset or site label here, explained by the study, means: CD45RA-negative fraction. The CDR3 region: CASSLLTGGPGELFF. In nucleotides, the sequence is TGTGCCAGCAGCTTGCTCACGGGAGGGCCCGGGGAGCTGTTTTTT.